The rows below give T cell receptor beta chains drawn from one sample of a study of Graves' ophthalmopathy and Graves' hyperthyroidism. From the multiplex PCR reads, TCRdb called clonotypes with MiXCR, one entry per CDR3 protein. Among about 700,000 distinct CDR3 sequences listed, 40% were seen once. Material for sequencing was peripheral blood. Receptor source: an adult man with Graves' ophthalmopathy. CDR3s include the opening cysteine and the closing phenylalanine or tryptophan. A D gene is named only where the DNA matches it firmly. Size is stated for part of the rows, as once, few or many counts, or as a class when the clone is expanded.

D: TRBD1
V: TRBV14
size: many
J: TRBJ1-1
DNA: TGTGCCAGCAGCCAGGACAGGGGAACTGAAGCTTTCTTT
CDR3: CASSQDRGTEAFF

D: NA
V: TRBV12-3/TRBV12-4
size: few
J: TRBJ2-5
DNA: TGTGCCAGCAGTCCAGGCGGGACGGTGGAGACCCAGTACTTC
CDR3: CASSPGGTVETQYF

D: NA
V: TRBV14
size: few
J: TRBJ2-5
DNA: TGTGCCAGCAAGCGCACTAGCTCGCGGGAGACCCAGTACTTC
CDR3: CASKRTSSRETQYF

D: TRBD1
V: TRBV24-1
size: NA
J: TRBJ1-5
DNA: TGTGCCAGCACCCAGACAGGGATCAATCAGCCCCAGCATTTT
CDR3: CASTQTGINQPQHF

D: NA
V: TRBV11-1
size: NA
J: TRBJ1-2
DNA: TGTGCCAGCTCACCACCCATAGGACAGAGCTATGGCTACACCTTC
CDR3: CASSPPIGQSYGYTF

D: TRBD1
V: TRBV27
size: few
J: TRBJ1-2
DNA: TGTGCCAGCAGCCCCACAGGGGATGCAAATGGCTACACCTTC
CDR3: CASSPTGDANGYTF

D: NA
V: TRBV6-5
size: NA
J: TRBJ1-1
DNA: TGTGCCAGCAGACTCCTACCAGGGGACACTGAAGCTTTCTTT
CDR3: CASRLLPGDTEAFF

D: NA
V: TRBV6-1
size: NA
J: TRBJ1-1
DNA: TGTGCCAGCACCGAAGAGGCCCCGATGAACACTGAAGCTTTCTTT
CDR3: CASTEEAPMNTEAFF

D: TRBD2
V: TRBV20-1
size: few
J: TRBJ2-7
DNA: TGCAGTGCTAGAGTCTCTAGCGGGAGGGTCTACGAGCAGTACTTC
CDR3: CSARVSSGRVYEQYF

D: NA
V: TRBV29-1
size: many
J: TRBJ1-1
DNA: TGCAGCGTTGGCTCTGGGGATCGGGCTTTCTTT
CDR3: CSVGSGDRAFF

D: TRBD2
V: TRBV5-1
size: many
J: TRBJ2-5
DNA: TGCGCCAGCAGCCGGGGACTAGCGCGAGAGACCCAGTACTTC
CDR3: CASSRGLARETQYF

D: NA
V: TRBV25-1
size: NA
J: TRBJ2-2
DNA: TGTGCCAGCATTCCCGGTTTGTCGGGGAGAACCGGGGAGCTGTTTTTT
CDR3: CASIPGLSGRTGELFF

D: NA
V: TRBV20-1
size: few
J: TRBJ1-1
DNA: TGCAGTGCTAGAGGGGCAATAACTGAAGCTTTCTTT
CDR3: CSARGAITEAFF

D: TRBD2
V: TRBV11-2
size: NA
J: TRBJ2-2
DNA: TGTGCCAGCATCCCCCTGGGAGGGCCGAACACCGGGGAGCTGTTTTTT
CDR3: CASIPLGGPNTGELFF

D: NA
V: TRBV27
size: NA
J: TRBJ2-5
DNA: TGTGCCAGCAGTTGGGGGGCGGGAGAGACCCAGTACTTC
CDR3: CASSWGAGETQYF

D: NA
V: TRBV24-1
size: NA
J: TRBJ2-7
DNA: TGTGCCACCAGTGATGACGGACGGGCCAACGAGCAGTACTTC
CDR3: CATSDDGRANEQYF

D: TRBD2
V: TRBV9
size: NA
J: TRBJ2-5
DNA: TGTGCCAGCAGCGTAGGGACTAGCGGGGCCCAAGAGACCCAGTACTTC
CDR3: CASSVGTSGAQETQYF

D: NA
V: TRBV24-1
size: many
J: TRBJ2-7
DNA: TGTGCCACCAGTACGACAGGGGAGGGAGACGAGCAGTACTTC
CDR3: CATSTTGEGDEQYF

D: NA
V: TRBV7-2
size: NA
J: TRBJ1-3
DNA: TGTGCCAGCAGCGCTGACAGGACCTCTGGAAACACCATATATTTT
CDR3: CASSADRTSGNTIYF

D: NA
V: TRBV20-1
size: NA
J: TRBJ1-2
DNA: TGCAGTGCCAGGGCGACCTACTATGGCTACACCTTC
CDR3: CSARATYYGYTF

D: NA
V: TRBV9
size: once
J: TRBJ2-2
DNA: TGTGCCAGCAGCCCCGACGGGGGGCACGCCGGGGAGCTGTTTTTT
CDR3: CASSPDGGHAGELFF

D: TRBD1
V: TRBV3-1
size: NA
J: TRBJ1-2
DNA: TGTGCCAGCAGCCAAGGCGTGAGGGGGACAGGTGGAGGCTACACCTTC
CDR3: CASSQGVRGTGGGYTF

D: TRBD1
V: TRBV29-1
size: NA
J: TRBJ2-6
DNA: TGCAGCGCCGTCCGGGACAGCCCCAACGTCCTGACTTTC
CDR3: CSAVRDSPNVLTF

D: NA
V: TRBV19
size: many
J: TRBJ1-5
DNA: TGTGCCAGTAGTCACGGCGCAAATCAGCCCCAGCATTTT
CDR3: CASSHGANQPQHF

D: NA
V: TRBV7-8
size: NA
J: TRBJ2-3
DNA: TGTGCCAGCAGGGGTCGACCCTCCGATACGCAGTATTTT
CDR3: CASRGRPSDTQYF

D: TRBD1
V: TRBV24-1
size: NA
J: TRBJ1-5
DNA: TGTGCCAGCAGGGTCGGGACAGGGGATCAGCCCCAGCATTTT
CDR3: CASRVGTGDQPQHF

D: NA
V: TRBV2
size: NA
J: TRBJ2-3
DNA: TGTGCCAGCAGTTTGCTGACCCGAATCACTCTTCGCACAGATACGCAGTATTTT
CDR3: CASSLLTRITLRTDTQYF

D: TRBD1
V: TRBV7-9
size: NA
J: TRBJ1-2
DNA: TGTGCCAGCAGCGACCGGGACAGGGAAGTCTATGGCTACACCTTC
CDR3: CASSDRDREVYGYTF

D: NA
V: TRBV11-2
size: NA
J: TRBJ1-6
DNA: TGTGCCAGCAGCTCTAGACAGGACTATTCACCCCTCCACTTT
CDR3: CASSSRQDYSPLHF

D: NA
V: TRBV12-3/TRBV12-4
size: many
J: TRBJ1-1
DNA: TGTGCCAGCAGCTTAGTGGGCCTGAACACTGAAGCTTTCTTT
CDR3: CASSLVGLNTEAFF

D: TRBD2
V: TRBV5-1
size: NA
J: TRBJ2-6
DNA: TGCGCCAGCAGCTTGCCAGCGGGGCCCTCCACAGGGGCCAACGTCCTGACTTTC
CDR3: CASSLPAGPSTGANVLTF